This entry describes one TCR beta chain. This CDR3 has 16 amino acids. J lost 8 bases, V lost 0 bases, and 6 bases had no gene match. Germline V CDR1 and CDR2: SGDLS, YYNGEE. Sequencing was performed with immunoSEQ multiplex PCR; in TCRdb, only in-frame clones are kept and a portion is missing. The sample shows approximately 76,000 clones, roughly 90% of them seen only once. This sample is drawn from a study of technical replicates of blood from a handful of donors. The rearrangement uses TRBV9 and TRBJ2-1; 12 nucleotides line up with TRBD1. The clonotype originates from a human donor in good health. Material for sequencing was T cells isolated from PBMCs. The CDR3 loop reads CASSVVGDRGRDEQFF. The CDR3 region has the DNA TGTGCCAGCAGCGTAGTGGGGGACAGGGGGCGGGATGAGCAGTTCTTC.